This TCR beta chain was observed in a study of OX40 agonist ivuxolimab in advanced cancers. On this clone: Its antigen is not identified. Other DNA sequences in this specimen translate into the identical CDR3.

Sequencing was performed with immunoSEQ multiplex PCR; in TCRdb, only in-frame clones are kept and a portion is missing. The sample holds around 80,000 clones, less than 90% seen once. The study's findings and limits: Relatively little clonal expansion, among the lowest observed, appeared in partial responders at 0.1-3.0 mg/kg.

The germline CDR1 and CDR2 sequences are MDHEN and SYDVKM. CDR3 size: 13 residues. V lost 4 bases and J 7 bases, leaving 13 bases between the germline ends. This sequence was found in an adult with an advanced solid tumor such as melanoma, head and neck, liver or kidney cancer. The sample in question was CD4+ or CD8+ T cells sorted from blood, obtained in a trial of the OX40 agonist ivuxolimab. This chain links TRBV28 with TRBJ1-2; D not certain. CDR3 in DNA: TGTGCCAGCAGTTCCCCCCCTGGAGTTGGCTACACCTTC. This codes for CASSSPPGVGYTF.